Below, 9 T cell receptor beta chains from the same sample are listed, as sequenced in a study of CD8 T cells in ankylosing spondylitis. MiXCR, run by TCRdb on the 5' RACE reads, gives a single entry per CDR3 protein. Of approximately 100,000 distinct CDR3 sequences in the sample, almost 8.5% were seen once. The sample was blood, either unsorted or a sorted T cell fraction (not recorded which). These receptor sequences come from a male donor with ankylosing spondylitis or in good health (not recorded which).

This clonotype was detected many times. This sequence joins TRBV7-9 and TRBJ2-3; D call uncertain. CDR3 length: 12 residues. Germline CDR1 SEHNR, CDR2 FQNEAQ (reference sequence). The V end lost 5 bases, the J end lost 2 bases, and 5 bases lay between the germline ends. The CDR3 loop reads CASSVYTDTQYF. The CDR3 DNA follows: TGTGCCAGCAGCGTTTACACAGATACGCAGTATTTT. Supplemented by reference TRBV7-9 and TRBJ2-3, the full variable domain reads DTGVSQNPRHKITKRGQNVTFRCDPISEHNRLYWYRQTLGQGPEFLTYFQNEAQLEKSRLLSDRFSAERPKGSFSTLEIQRTEQGDSAMYLCASSVYTDTQYFGPGTRLTVL.

A few counts support this clonotype. The chain recombines TRBV19 with TRBJ2-7, with D possibly being TRBD1 (6 bases). Germline lookup yields CDR1 LNHDA and CDR2 SQIVND (reference sequence). V shed 3 bases and J shed 5 bases, with 11 bases lying between them. CDR3 length: 13 residues. The CDR3, as DNA: TGTGCCAGTAGTATCCAGGGGCGCAACGAGCAGTACTTC. Translating it yields CASSIQGRNEQYF.

This clonotype was seen more than once but under ten times. The chain employs TRBV20-1 and TRBJ2-5; D may match TRBD1 or TRBD2 (5 bases each). This CDR3 has 14 amino acids. Germline CDR1 DFQATT, CDR2 SNEGSKA (reference sequence). V shed 6 bases and J shed 4 bases, with 18 bases lying between them. The CDR3 DNA follows: TGCAGTGCCGTAGTCCATCCTGGGGGAGAGACCCAGTACTTC. Translation: CSAVVHPGGETQYF.

This clonotype was observed a few times. A single base separates this from a much larger clone, so it may be a read error. The chain joins TRBV20-1 to TRBJ1-1, with D unclear. Deletions cut 1 base from V and 3 bases from J, with 6 bases between. The CDR3 is made up of 12 amino acids. CDR1 and CDR2 from the germline V gene are DFQATT and SNEGSKA (reference sequence). The CDR3 spells CSARGRYTEAFF. The DNA of the CDR3 is TGCAGTGCTAGAGGGAGGTACACTGAAGCTTTCTTT.

The chain recombines TRBV5-1 with TRBJ2-7, with 7 positions matching TRBD1. V trimming: 4 bases; J trimming: 2 bases; junction bases outside the gene matches: 6. The CDR3 has 14 amino acids. Germline V gene data show CDR1 as SGHRS and CDR2 as YFSETQ. The CDR3 sequence is CASSLGTAPYEQYF. The CDR3 bases are TGCGCCAGCAGCCTAGGGACAGCCCCCTACGAGCAGTACTTC.

The sample holds many counts of this clonotype. The chain combines TRBV5-6 with TRBJ1-6; D is possibly TRBD1 (6 bases). This CDR3 comprises 12 residues. CDR1 SGHDT and CDR2 YYEEEE come from the germline V gene. The ends were cut back, 4 bases at V and 11 bases at J, with 10 bases in the middle. CDR3 in DNA: TGTGCCAGCAGCACCGGACAGCCACCCCTCCACTTT. Its protein is CASSTGQPPLHF. Looking up the rest from reference TRBV5-6 and TRBJ1-6 gives the full variable domain: DAGVTQSPTHLIKTRGQQVTLRCSPKSGHDTVSWYQQALGQGPQFIFQYYEEEERQRGNFPDRFSGHQFPNYSSELNVNALLLGDSALYLCASSTGQPPLHFGNGTRLTVT.

This clonotype showed up many times. The V and J genes are TRBV7-8 and TRBJ2-3; 10 nucleotides align to TRBD1. V dropped 1 base and J dropped 4; count of bases not matched to a gene: 5. Germline lookup yields CDR1 SGHVS and CDR2 FQNEAQ. There are 16 residues in the CDR3. The CDR3 nucleotides are TGTGCCAGCAGCTTAGGACAGGGGGCTCGGGCAGATACGCAGTATTTT. Translated: CASSLGQGARADTQYF.

This clonotype has ten or more counts. V and J are TRBV18 and TRBJ2-5; no clear D. CDR1 KGHSH and CDR2 LQKENI come from the germline V gene. Trimming removed 2 bases from V and 2 bases from J, with 6 bases in between. The CDR3 consists of 13 residues. In DNA, the CDR3 is TGTGCCAGCTCACCATCGCCTCAAGAGACCCAGTACTTC. Encoded protein: CASSPSPQETQYF. The whole variable domain, filled in from reference TRBV18 and TRBJ2-5, reads NAGVMQNPRHLVRRRGQEARLRCSPMKGHSHVYWYRQLPEEGLKFMVYLQKENIIDESGMPKERFSAEFPKEGPSILRIQQVVRGDSAAYFCASSPSPQETQYFGPGTRLLVL.

This clonotype was counted between two and nine times. The gene calls are TRBV2 and TRBJ1-5, with 8 bases that match TRBD1. The V segment lost 6 bases and the J segment 8 bases; nucleotides outside the gene matches: 18. CDR1 is SNHLY, CDR2 FYNNEI, per germline. CDR3 size: 17 residues. CDR3 nucleotides: TGTGCCAGCAGCAGGGGGCGCGGGTATTTGGGCTCGAAGCCCCAGCATTTT. It translates to CASSRGRGYLGSKPQHF. Combining the CDR3 with reference TRBV2 and TRBJ1-5 gives the whole variable domain EPEVTQTPSHQVTQMGQEVILRCVPISNHLYFYWYRQILGQKVEFLVSFYNNEISEKSEIFDDQFSVERPDGSNFTLKIRSTKLEDSAMYFCASSRGRGYLGSKPQHFGDGTRLSIL.